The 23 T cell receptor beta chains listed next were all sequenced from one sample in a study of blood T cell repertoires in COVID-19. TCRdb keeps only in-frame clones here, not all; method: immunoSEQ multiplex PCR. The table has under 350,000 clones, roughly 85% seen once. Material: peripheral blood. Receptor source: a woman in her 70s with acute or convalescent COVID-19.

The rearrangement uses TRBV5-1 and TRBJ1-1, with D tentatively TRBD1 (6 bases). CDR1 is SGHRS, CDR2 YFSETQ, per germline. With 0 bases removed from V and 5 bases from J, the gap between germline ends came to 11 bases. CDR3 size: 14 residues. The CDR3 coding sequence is TGCGCCAGCAGCTTGGTGGGGGCTGGAACTGAAGCTTTCTTT. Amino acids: CASSLVGAGTEAFF.

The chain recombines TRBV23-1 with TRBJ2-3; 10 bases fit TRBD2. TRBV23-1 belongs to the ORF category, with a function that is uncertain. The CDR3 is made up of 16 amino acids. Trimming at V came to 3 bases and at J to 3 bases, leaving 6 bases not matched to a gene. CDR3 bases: TGCGCCAGCAGTCATAAACTAGCGGGGTCTACAGATACGCAGTATTTT. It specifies CASSHKLAGSTDTQYF.

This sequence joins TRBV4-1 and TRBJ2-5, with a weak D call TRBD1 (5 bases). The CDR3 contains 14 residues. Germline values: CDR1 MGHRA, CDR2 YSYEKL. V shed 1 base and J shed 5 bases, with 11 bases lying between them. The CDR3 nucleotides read TGCGCCAGCAGCCAAGGCGGCAGGGCGGAGACCCAGTACTTC. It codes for CASSQGGRAETQYF.

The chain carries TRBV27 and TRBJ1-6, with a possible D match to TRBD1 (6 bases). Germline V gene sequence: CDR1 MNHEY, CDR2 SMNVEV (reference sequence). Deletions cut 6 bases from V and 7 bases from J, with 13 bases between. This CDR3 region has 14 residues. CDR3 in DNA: TGTGCCAGCAGGCCGACAGGTCAGAATTCACCCCTCCACTTT. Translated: CASRPTGQNSPLHF.

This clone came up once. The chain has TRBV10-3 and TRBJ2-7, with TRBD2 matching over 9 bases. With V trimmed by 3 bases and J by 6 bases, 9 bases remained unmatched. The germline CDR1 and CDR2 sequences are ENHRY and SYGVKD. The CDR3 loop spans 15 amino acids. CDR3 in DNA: TGTGCCATCAGTGACGGCGGGGGGGCCTCTCTCGAGCAGTACTTC. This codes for CAISDGGGASLEQYF.

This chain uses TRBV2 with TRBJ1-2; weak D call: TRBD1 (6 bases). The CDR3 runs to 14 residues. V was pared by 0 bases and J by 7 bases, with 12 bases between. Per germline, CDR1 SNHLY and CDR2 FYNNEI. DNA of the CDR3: TGTGCCAGCAGTGAAGCTCGGGCAGGGGCTGGCTACACCTTC. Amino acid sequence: CASSEARAGAGYTF.

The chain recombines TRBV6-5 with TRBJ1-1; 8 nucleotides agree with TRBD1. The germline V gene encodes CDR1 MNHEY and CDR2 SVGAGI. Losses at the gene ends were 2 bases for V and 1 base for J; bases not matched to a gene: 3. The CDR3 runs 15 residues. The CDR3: CASSYGQGENTEAFF. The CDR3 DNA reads TGTGCCAGCAGTTACGGACAGGGAGAGAACACTGAAGCTTTCTTT.

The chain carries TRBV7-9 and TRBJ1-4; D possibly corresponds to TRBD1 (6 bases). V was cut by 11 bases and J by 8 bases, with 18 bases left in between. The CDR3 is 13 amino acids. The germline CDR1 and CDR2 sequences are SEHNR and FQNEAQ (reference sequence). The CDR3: CAVQGFVGEKLFF. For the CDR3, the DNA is TGTGCCGTACAGGGTTTTGTGGGAGAAAAACTGTTTTTT.

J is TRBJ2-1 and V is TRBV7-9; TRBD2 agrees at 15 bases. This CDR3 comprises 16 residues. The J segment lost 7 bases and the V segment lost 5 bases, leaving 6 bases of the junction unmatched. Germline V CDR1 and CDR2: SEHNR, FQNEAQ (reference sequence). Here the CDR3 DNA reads TGTGCCAGCAGCCCGGGACTAGCGGGGGGCCTAAATGAGCAGTTCTTC. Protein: CASSPGLAGGLNEQFF.

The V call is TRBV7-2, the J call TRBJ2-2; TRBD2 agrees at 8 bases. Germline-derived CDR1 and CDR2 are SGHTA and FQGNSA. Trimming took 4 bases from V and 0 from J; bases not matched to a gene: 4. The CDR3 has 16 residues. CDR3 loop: CASSSQGLANTGELFF. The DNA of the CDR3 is TGTGCCAGCAGCTCACAGGGACTAGCGAACACCGGGGAGCTGTTTTTT.

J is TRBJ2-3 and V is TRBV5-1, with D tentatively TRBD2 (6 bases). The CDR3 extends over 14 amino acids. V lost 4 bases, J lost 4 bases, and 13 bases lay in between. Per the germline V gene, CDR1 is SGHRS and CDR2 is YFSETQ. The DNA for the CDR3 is TGCGCCAGCAGCCCCCGACTAGTCGCAGATACGCAGTATTTT. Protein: CASSPRLVADTQYF. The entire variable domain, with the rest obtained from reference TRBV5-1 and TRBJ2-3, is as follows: KAGVTQTPRYLIKTRGQQVTLSCSPISGHRSVSWYQQTPGQGLQFLFEYFSETQRNKGNFPGRFSGRQFSNSRSEMNVSTLELGDSALYLCASSPRLVADTQYFGPGTRLTVL.

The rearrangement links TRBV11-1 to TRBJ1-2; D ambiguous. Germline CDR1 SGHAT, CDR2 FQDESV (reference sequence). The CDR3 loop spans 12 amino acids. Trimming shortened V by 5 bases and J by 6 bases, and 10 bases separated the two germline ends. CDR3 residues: CASSRGGNGYTF. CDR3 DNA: TGTGCCAGCAGCAGAGGAGGGAATGGCTACACCTTC.

CDR3 DNA sequence: TGTGCCAGCAGTGATTCAGGGGGGAGAGACACTGAAGCTTTCTTT. Protein product: CASSDSGGRDTEAFF. The J gene is TRBJ1-1, the V gene TRBV25-1; 7 bases are a match to TRBD1. V was clipped by 3 bases and J by 3 bases; unmatched bases: 7. This CDR3 has 15 residues. Per germline, CDR1 MGHDK and CDR2 SYGVNS.

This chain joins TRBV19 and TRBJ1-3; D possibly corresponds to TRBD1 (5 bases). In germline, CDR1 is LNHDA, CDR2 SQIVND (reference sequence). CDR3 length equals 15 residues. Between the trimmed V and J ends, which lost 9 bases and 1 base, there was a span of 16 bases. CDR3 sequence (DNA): TGTGCCAGCGCTACGAGCGGGGGGTCTGGAAACACCATATATTTT. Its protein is CASATSGGSGNTIYF.

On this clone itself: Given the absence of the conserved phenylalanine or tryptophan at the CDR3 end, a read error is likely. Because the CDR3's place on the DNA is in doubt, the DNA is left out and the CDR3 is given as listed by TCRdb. This CDR3 is CARIYRVRL. This sequence joins TRBV28 and TRBJ2-7; the table's D call, TRBD1, was not checked against the DNA. Germline V gene sequence: CDR1 MDHEN, CDR2 SYDVKM. The CDR3 contains 9 residues when both ends are counted.

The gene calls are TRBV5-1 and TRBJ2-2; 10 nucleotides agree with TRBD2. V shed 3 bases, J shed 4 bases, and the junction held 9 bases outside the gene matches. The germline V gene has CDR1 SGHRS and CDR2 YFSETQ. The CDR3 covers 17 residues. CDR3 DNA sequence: TGCGCCAGCAGCTCCATAGCGGGGGGTTCCCCCACCGGGGAGCTGTTTTTT. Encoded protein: CASSSIAGGSPTGELFF.

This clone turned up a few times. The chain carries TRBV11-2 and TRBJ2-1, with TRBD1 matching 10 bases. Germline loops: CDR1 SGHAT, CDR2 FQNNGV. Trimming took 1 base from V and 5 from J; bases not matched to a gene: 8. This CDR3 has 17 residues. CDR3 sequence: CASSLGWGQGKNNEQFF. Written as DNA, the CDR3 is TGTGCCAGCAGCTTAGGCTGGGGACAGGGGAAGAACAATGAGCAGTTCTTC.

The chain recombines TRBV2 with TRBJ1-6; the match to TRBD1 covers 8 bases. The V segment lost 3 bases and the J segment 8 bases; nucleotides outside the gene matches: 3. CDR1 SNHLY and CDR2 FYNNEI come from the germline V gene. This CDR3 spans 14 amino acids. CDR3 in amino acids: CASSDRDRYSPLHF. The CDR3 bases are TGTGCCAGCAGTGACCGGGACAGGTATTCACCCCTCCACTTT.

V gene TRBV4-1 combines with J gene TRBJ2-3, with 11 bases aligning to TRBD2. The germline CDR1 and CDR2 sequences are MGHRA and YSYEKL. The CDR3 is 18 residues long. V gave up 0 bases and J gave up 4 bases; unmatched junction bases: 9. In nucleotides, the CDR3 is TGCGCCAGCAGCCAAGACCGTCTAGCGGGGGGCCGCGCAGATACGCAGTATTTT. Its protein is CASSQDRLAGGRADTQYF.

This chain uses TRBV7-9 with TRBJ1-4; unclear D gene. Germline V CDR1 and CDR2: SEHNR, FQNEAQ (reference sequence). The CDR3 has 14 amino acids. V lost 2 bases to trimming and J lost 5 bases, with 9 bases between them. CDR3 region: CASSLSSTNEKLFF. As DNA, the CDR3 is TGTGCCAGCAGCTTATCAAGCACGAATGAAAAACTGTTTTTT.

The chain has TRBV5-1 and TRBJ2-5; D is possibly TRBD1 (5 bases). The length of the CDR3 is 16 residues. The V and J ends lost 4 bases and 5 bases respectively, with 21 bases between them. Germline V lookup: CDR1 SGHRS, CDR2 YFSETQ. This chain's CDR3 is CASSLIVSRSGETQYF. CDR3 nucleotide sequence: TGCGCCAGCAGCCTGATTGTCAGCCGTTCAGGGGAGACCCAGTACTTC. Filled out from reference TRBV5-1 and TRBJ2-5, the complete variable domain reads KAGVTQTPRYLIKTRGQQVTLSCSPISGHRSVSWYQQTPGQGLQFLFEYFSETQRNKGNFPGRFSGRQFSNSRSEMNVSTLELGDSALYLCASSLIVSRSGETQYFGPGTRLLVL.

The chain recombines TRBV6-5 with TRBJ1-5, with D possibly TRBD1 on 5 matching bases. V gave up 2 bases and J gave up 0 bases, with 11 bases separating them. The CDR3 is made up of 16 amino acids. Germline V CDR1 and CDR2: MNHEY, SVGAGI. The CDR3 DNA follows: TGTGCCAGCAGTTACGGGGCGGGAGATAGCAATCAGCCCCAGCATTTT. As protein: CASSYGAGDSNQPQHF.

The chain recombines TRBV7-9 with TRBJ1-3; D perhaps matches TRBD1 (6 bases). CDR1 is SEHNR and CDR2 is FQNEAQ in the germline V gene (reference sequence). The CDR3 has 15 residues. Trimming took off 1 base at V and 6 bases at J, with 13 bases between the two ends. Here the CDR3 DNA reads TGTGCCAGCAGCTTAGGAGGGGGGGCCGCAAACACCATATATTTT. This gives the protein CASSLGGGAANTIYF.